What follows is one T cell receptor (beta chain) and its context. Germline CDR1 LNHDA, CDR2 SQIVND (reference sequence). The CDR3 totals 19 residues. Losses at the gene ends were 0 bases for V and 0 bases for J; bases not matched to a gene: 9. This sample is part of a study of blood T cell repertoires in COVID-19. Original data processing: Reference gene primers were amplified, and this amplification served to estimate nucleated cell counts. Sequencing used immunoSEQ multiplex PCR; TCRdb keeps in-frame clones, though not all of them. V, J and clone size reflect that table, while D and trimming were determined from the DNA. The sample holds about 330,000 clones, roughly 90% seen once.

The sample comprised peripheral blood. The clonotype was recovered from a young man who had recovered from COVID-19. This chain uses TRBV19 with TRBJ1-5; 9 bases fit TRBD1. CDR3 residues: CASSIDGTGILYSNQPQHF. CDR3 DNA sequence: TGTGCCAGTAGTATAGATGGGACAGGGATACTCTATAGCAATCAGCCCCAGCATTTT.